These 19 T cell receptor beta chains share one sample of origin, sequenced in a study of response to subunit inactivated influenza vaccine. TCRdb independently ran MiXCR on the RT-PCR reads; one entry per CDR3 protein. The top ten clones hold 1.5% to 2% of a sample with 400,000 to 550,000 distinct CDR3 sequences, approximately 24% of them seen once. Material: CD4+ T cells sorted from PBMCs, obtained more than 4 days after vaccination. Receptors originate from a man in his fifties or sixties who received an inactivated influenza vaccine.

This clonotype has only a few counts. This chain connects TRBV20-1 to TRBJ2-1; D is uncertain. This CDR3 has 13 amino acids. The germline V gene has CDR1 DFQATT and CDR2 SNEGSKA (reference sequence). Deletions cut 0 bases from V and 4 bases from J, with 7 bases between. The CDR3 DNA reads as TGCAGTGCTAGAGATTCACTGTACAATGAGCAGTTCTTC. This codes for CSARDSLYNEQFF.

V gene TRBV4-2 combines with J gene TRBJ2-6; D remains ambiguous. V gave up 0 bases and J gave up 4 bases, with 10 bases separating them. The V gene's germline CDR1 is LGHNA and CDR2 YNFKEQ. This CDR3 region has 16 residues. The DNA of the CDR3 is TGTGCCAGCAGCCAAGAAAGATCCCGCGGGGCCAACGTCCTGACTTTC. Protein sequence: CASSQERSRGANVLTF.

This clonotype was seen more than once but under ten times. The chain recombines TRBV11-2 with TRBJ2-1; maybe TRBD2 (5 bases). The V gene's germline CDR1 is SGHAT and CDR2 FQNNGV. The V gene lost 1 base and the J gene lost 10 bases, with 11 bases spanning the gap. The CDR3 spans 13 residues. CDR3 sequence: CASSLVTSREQFF. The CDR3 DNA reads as TGTGCCAGCAGCTTAGTCACTAGTCGGGAGCAGTTCTTC. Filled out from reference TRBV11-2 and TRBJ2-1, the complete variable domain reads EAGVAQSPRYKIIEKRQSVAFWCNPISGHATLYWYQQILGQGPKLLIQFQNNGVVDDSQLPKDRFSAERLKGVDSTLKIQPAKLEDSAVYLCASSLVTSREQFFGPGTRLTVL.

CDR3 sequence: CASSLVTRPYSYNEQFF. CDR3 in DNA: TGTGCCAGCAGCTTAGTAACGAGACCCTACTCCTACAATGAGCAGTTCTTC. This sequence joins TRBV7-9 and TRBJ2-1; no clear D. Germline V CDR1 and CDR2: SEHNR, FQNEAQ (reference sequence). This CDR3 comprises 17 residues. The V end lost 1 base, the J end lost 0 bases, and 13 bases lay between the germline ends.

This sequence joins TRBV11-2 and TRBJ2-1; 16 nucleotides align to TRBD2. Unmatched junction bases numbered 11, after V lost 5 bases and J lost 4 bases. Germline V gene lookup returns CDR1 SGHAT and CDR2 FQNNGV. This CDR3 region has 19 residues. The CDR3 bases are TGTGCCAGCAGCGACGGGACTAGCGGGAGGGCCGCTAGATACAATGAGCAGTTCTTC. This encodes CASSDGTSGRAARYNEQFF. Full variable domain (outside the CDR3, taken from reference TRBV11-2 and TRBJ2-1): EAGVAQSPRYKIIEKRQSVAFWCNPISGHATLYWYQQILGQGPKLLIQFQNNGVVDDSQLPKDRFSAERLKGVDSTLKIQPAKLEDSAVYLCASSDGTSGRAARYNEQFFGPGTRLTVL.

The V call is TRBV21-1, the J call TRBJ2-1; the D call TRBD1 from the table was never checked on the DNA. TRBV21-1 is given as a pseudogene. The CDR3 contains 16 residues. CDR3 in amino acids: CASSKGGQGAHNEQFF. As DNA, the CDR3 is TGTGCCAGCAGCAAAGGGGGACAGGGGGCCCACAATGAGCAGTTCTTC.

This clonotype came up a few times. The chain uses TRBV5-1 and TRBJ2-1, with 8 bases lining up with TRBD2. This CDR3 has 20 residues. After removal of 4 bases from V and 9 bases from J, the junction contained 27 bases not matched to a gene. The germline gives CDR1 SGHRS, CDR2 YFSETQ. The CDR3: CASSLYAGLGLGRIGSEQFF. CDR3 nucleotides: TGCGCCAGCAGCCTTTACGCGGGACTAGGTTTGGGTCGTATAGGGAGTGAGCAGTTCTTC.

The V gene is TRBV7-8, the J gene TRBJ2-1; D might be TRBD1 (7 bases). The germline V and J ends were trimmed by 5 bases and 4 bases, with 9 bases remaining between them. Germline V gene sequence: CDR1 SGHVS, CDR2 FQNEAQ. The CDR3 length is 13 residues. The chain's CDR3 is CASSAGGYNEQFF. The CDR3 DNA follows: TGTGCCAGCAGCGCAGGGGGGTACAATGAGCAGTTCTTC.

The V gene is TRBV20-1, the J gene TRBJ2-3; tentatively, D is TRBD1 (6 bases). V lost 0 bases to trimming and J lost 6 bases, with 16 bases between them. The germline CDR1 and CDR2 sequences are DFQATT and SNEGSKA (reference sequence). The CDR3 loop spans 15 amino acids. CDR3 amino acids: CSARDGRGGRDTQYF. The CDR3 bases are TGCAGTGCTAGAGATGGTCGAGGGGGTAGGGATACGCAGTATTTT.

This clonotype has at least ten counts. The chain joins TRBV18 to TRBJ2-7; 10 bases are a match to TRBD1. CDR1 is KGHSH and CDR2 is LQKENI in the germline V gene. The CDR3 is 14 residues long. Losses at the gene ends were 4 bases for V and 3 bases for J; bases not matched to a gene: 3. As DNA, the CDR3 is TGTGCCAGCTCACTTGGGACAGGGGTCTACGAGCAGTACTTC. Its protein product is CASSLGTGVYEQYF.

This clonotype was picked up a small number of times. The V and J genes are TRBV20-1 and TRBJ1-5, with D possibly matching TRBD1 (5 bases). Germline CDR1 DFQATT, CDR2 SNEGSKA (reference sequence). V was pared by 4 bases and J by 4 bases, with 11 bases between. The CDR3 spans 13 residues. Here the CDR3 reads CSAIGTTNQPQHF. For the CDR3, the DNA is TGCAGTGCTATTGGGACGACAAATCAGCCCCAGCATTTT.

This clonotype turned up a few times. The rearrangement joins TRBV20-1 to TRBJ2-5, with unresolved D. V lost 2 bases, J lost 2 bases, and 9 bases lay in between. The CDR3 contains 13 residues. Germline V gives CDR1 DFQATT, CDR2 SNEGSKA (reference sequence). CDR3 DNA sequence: TGCAGTGCTAGATTCTACACTCAAGAGACCCAGTACTTC. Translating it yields CSARFYTQETQYF.

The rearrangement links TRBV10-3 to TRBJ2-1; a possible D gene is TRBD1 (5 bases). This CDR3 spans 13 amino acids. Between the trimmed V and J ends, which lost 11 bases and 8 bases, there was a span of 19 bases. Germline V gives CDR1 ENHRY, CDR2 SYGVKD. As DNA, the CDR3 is TGTGCCTCCTCAGGGTCAGCGATAGATGAGCAGTTCTTC. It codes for CASSGSAIDEQFF.

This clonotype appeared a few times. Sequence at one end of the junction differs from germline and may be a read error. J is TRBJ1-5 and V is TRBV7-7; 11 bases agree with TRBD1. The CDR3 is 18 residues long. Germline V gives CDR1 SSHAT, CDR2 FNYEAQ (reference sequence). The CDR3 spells CASSLEDLGQGADQPQHF. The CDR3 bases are TGTGCTAGCAGCTTAGAGGATCTAGGACAGGGGGCTGATCAGCCCCAGCATTTT. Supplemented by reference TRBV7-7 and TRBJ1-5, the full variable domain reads GAGVSQSPRYKVTKRGQDVTLRCDPISSHATLYWYQQALGQGPEFLTYFNYEAQPDKSGLPSDRFSAERPEGSISTLTIQRTEQRDSAMYRCASSLEDLGQGADQPQHFGDGTRLSIL.

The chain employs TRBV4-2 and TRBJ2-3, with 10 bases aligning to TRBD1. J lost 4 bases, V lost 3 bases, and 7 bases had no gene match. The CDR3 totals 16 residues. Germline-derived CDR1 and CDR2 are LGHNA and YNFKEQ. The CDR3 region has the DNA TGTGCCAGCAGCCAGACGACAGGGGGCGCGTCAGATACGCAGTATTTT. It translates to CASSQTTGGASDTQYF.

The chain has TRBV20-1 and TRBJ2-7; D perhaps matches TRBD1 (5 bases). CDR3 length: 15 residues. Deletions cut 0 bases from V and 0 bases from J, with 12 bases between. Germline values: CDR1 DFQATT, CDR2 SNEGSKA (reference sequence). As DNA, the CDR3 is TGCAGTGCTAGAGAACCAGGACACAGCTCCTACGAGCAGTACTTC. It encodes CSAREPGHSSYEQYF.

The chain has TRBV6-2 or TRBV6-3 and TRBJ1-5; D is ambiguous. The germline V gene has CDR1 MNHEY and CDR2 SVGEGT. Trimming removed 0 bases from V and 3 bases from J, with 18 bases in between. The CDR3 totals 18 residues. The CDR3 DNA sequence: TGTGCCAGCAGTTACTCGATGGTTTCCGAACAGATCAATCAGCCCCAGCATTTT. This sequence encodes CASSYSMVSEQINQPQHF.

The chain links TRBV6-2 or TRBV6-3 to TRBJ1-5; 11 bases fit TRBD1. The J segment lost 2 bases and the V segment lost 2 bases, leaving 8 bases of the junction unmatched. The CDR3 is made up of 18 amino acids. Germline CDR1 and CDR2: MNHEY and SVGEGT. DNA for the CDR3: TGTGCCAGCAGTTACCCGGGACAGGGGGAGTTTGGCAATCAGCCCCAGCATTTT. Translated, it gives CASSYPGQGEFGNQPQHF.

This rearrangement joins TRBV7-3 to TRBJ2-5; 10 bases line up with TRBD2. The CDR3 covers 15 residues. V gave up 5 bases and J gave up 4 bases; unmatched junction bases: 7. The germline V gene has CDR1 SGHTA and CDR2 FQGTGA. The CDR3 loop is CASSKAGGRGETQYF. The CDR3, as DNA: TGTGCCAGCAGCAAAGCGGGAGGGCGCGGAGAGACCCAGTACTTC.